The 4 T cell receptor beta chains listed next were all sequenced from one sample in a study of blood T cell repertoires in COVID-19. Sequenced by immunoSEQ multiplex PCR; TCRdb stores in-frame clones only, minus some. The data contain approximately 220,000 clones, roughly 85% of them singletons. Sequences were obtained from PBMCs or T cells enriched from blood (not recorded which). These receptors were obtained from a woman aged 45-65 years who had been exposed to COVID-19.

The chain couples TRBV4-1 to TRBJ1-6, with D tentatively TRBD1 (6 bases). Trimming left V 0 bases short and J 0 bases short, with 12 bases between. The CDR3 length is 18 residues. Germline assignment: CDR1 MGHRA and CDR2 YSYEKL. CDR3 in amino acids: CASSQDSRGSSYNSPLHF. CDR3 nucleotide sequence: TGCGCCAGCAGCCAAGATTCTAGGGGGAGCTCCTATAATTCACCCCTCCACTTT.

For this clone: The same CDR3 is also encoded by other DNA sequences in this sample. The chain joins TRBV2 to TRBJ2-3, with TRBD2 matching over 9 bases. CDR1 is SNHLY, CDR2 FYNNEI, per germline. The CDR3 loop spans 14 amino acids. V shed 4 bases and J 1 base; nucleotides not matched to a gene: 0. For the CDR3, the DNA is TGTGCCAGCAGTGGGACTAGCGGCACAGATACGCAGTATTTT. Translation gives CASSGTSGTDTQYF.

The chain carries TRBV7-9 and TRBJ2-1; 7 positions agree with TRBD2. The CDR3 covers 15 residues. The germline V gene encodes CDR1 SEHNR and CDR2 FQNEAQ (reference sequence). The V segment lost 6 bases and the J segment 5 bases; nucleotides outside the gene matches: 10. DNA of the CDR3: TGTGCCAGCAGTCCTCCGGGACTAACTAACAATGAGCAGTTCTTC. Translating gives CASSPPGLTNNEQFF.

The chain couples TRBV5-6 to TRBJ1-2; D not resolved. CDR3 size: 12 residues. Germline V gives CDR1 SGHDT, CDR2 YYEEEE. Trimming left V 0 bases short and J 8 bases short, with 8 bases between. Here the CDR3 DNA reads TGTGCCAGCAGCTTGGGTGGAGGGGGCTACACCTTC. Translated: CASSLGGGGYTF.